The sequence of this TCR beta chain was determined in a study of T cells in Graves' hyperthyroidism and ophthalmopathy. The source material, RNA transcripts, was used to amplify TCR beta CDR3 regions. With the HTBI primer set, the TCR CDR3 went through a first round of RT-PCR. MiXCR, run by TCRdb on the multiplex PCR reads, gives a single entry per CDR3 protein. The sample holds approximately 620,000 distinct CDR3 sequences, 15% to 20% seen once. Exclusion criteria comprised uncontrolled infection, other autoimmune disease, pregnancy or lactation. The CDR3 is 15 residues long. With 6 bases removed from V and 4 bases from J, the gap between germline ends came to 22 bases. Germline-derived CDR1 and CDR2 are SQVTM and ANQGSEA.

Source material: blood. The rearrangement uses TRBV29-1 and TRBJ2-7; no clear D. This sequence was found in a woman in her thirties or forties with Graves' ophthalmopathy. CDR3 protein: CSVRLLDNLGYEQYF. For the CDR3, the DNA is TGCAGCGTCCGTTTGTTAGACAACCTGGGTTACGAGCAGTACTTC.